These 32 T cell receptor beta chains were all obtained from the same sample, sequenced in a study of T cells in Graves' hyperthyroidism and ophthalmopathy (dated 2019 in TCRdb). Library preparation used multiplex PCR. Sequencing took place on an Illumina HiSeq 2000. The TCR beta CDR3 regions were amplified from RNA transcripts. A first-round RT-PCR of the TCR CDR3 used the HTBI primer set with the Qiagen OneStep RT-PCR kit. TCRdb trimmed public reads at Q25 via fastp, called clones via MiXCR and kept in-frame beta chains. Here each entry gathers all rows of one CDR3 protein and keeps the most common genes and DNA. Across this sample there are approximately 640,000 distinct CDR3 sequences, with roughly 17% seen only once. Clones ranked in the top ten supply 15% to 18% of the sample. Sequencing input: blood. These receptors came from a man aged 45-65 years with Graves' hyperthyroidism.

This chain links TRBV20-1 with TRBJ1-5, with a possible D match to TRBD1 (6 bases). CDR1 is DFQATT, CDR2 SNEGSKA, per germline (reference sequence). Trimming pared 5 bases from V and 3 bases from J, leaving 17 bases between. The CDR3 runs to 15 residues. CDR3 residues: CSAPLRGIDNQPQHF. In DNA, the CDR3 is TGCAGTGCTCCCCTGAGGGGGATCGACAATCAGCCCCAGCATTTT.

This clonotype was seen a few times. The V and J genes are TRBV20-1 and TRBJ2-2; no firm D call. CDR1 and CDR2 from the germline V gene are DFQATT and SNEGSKA (reference sequence). The CDR3 extends over 12 amino acids. Trimming cost V 3 bases and J 6 bases, with 8 bases left between them. As DNA, the CDR3 is TGCAGTGCTAGTCCCGATCCCGGGGAGCTGTTTTTT. It encodes CSASPDPGELFF.

The V gene is TRBV6-1, the J gene TRBJ2-7, with D possibly called TRBD1 or TRBD2 (5 bases each). Trimming removed 7 bases at V and 1 base at J, with 14 bases between. Germline CDR1 MNHNS, CDR2 SASEGT. This CDR3 region has 14 residues. The CDR3 sequence is CASKRTRQSYEQYF. The CDR3 DNA sequence: TGTGCCAGCAAGCGGACAAGGCAATCCTACGAGCAGTACTTC.

The table lists this clonotype with a count of one. Mismatch with germline at one junction end may stem from a read error. The chain couples TRBV19 to TRBJ2-1; maybe TRBD1 (6 bases). The CDR3 covers 12 residues. Per the germline V gene, CDR1 is LNHDA and CDR2 is SQIVND (reference sequence). Here the CDR3 DNA reads TGTGCCAGTCAACAGGGATACAGTGAGCAGTTCTTC. It codes for CASQQGYSEQFF.

This clonotype was seen ten or more times. The chain has TRBV12-3 or TRBV12-4 and TRBJ1-2, with TRBD1 identical over 8 bases. Germline trimming cut 6 bases from V and 7 bases from J; bases unmatched to any gene: 10. This CDR3 spans 14 amino acids. The CDR3 region has the DNA TGTGCCAGCAGAGGACAGGGAGTTGCTGCTGGCTACACCTTC. This translates into CASRGQGVAAGYTF.

V is TRBV24-1 and J is TRBJ2-3; D is possibly TRBD1 or TRBD2 (6 bases each). V lost 4 bases to trimming and J lost 7 bases, with 32 bases between them. Germline CDR1 KGHDR, CDR2 SFDVKD. The CDR3 runs to 20 residues. The DNA for the CDR3 is TGTGCCACCAGTGACGACAAGGGCCCTGGAGGGACATGGAGACGAAATACGCAGTATTTT. Translated, it gives CATSDDKGPGGTWRRNTQYF.

This clonotype was observed at least ten times. The rearrangement uses TRBV12-3 or TRBV12-4 and TRBJ1-1, with D possibly matching TRBD1 (6 bases). The CDR3 runs to 16 residues. The V end was cut by 1 base, the J end by 0 bases, with 12 bases between. CDR3 DNA sequence: TGTGCCAGCAGTTTAGTCGGGGGCAGCGTGAACACTGAAGCTTTCTTT. Translating it yields CASSLVGGSVNTEAFF.

This clonotype was seen a few times. CDR3 DNA sequence: TGTGCCAGCAGCTTTGGGCGGGACTCCTACAATGAGCAGTTCTTC. Translating gives CASSFGRDSYNEQFF. The chain employs TRBV7-2 and TRBJ2-1; perhaps TRBD2 as D (6 bases). The CDR3 consists of 15 residues. V lost 3 bases and J 0 bases, leaving 9 bases between the germline ends. The germline CDR1 and CDR2 sequences are SGHTA and FQGNSA.

This clonotype was recorded at least ten times. The chain has TRBV6-1 and TRBJ1-2, with TRBD1 matching 12 bases. The CDR3 sequence is 15 residues long. The ends lost 2 bases at V and 7 bases at J; junction bases unmatched: 5. Germline lookup yields CDR1 MNHNS and CDR2 SASEGT. The DNA of the CDR3 is TGTGCCAGCAGTGAATCGGGACAGGGGGCGATTGGCTACACCTTC. Translating gives CASSESGQGAIGYTF.

This clonotype turned up a few times. The V and J genes are TRBV6-2 or TRBV6-3 and TRBJ2-5; the D is unclear. There are 12 residues in the CDR3. V lost 5 bases and J lost 4, with 8 bases in between. CDR1 is MNHEY, CDR2 SVGEGT, per germline. CDR3 bases: TGTGCCAGCAGTATAGGCGTAGAGACCCAGTACTTC. This gives the protein CASSIGVETQYF.

Of note for this clonotype: A read error is possible here, since a much larger clone lies one base away. The chain has TRBV20-1 and TRBJ2-2; D is uncertain. The DNA end is a closer match to TRBJ1-1, so the J assignment may be wrong. The CDR3 has 13 amino acids. Germline CDR1 DFQATT, CDR2 SNEGSKA (reference sequence). The CDR3 sequence: CSAAGHPAPGAFF. Here the CDR3 DNA reads TGCAGTGCAGCTGGCCACCCCGCTCCTGGAGCTTTCTTT.

This clonotype has a count of ten or more. The chain employs TRBV15 and TRBJ2-5; 7 bases agree with TRBD1. The germline CDR1 and CDR2 sequences are LNHNV and YYDKDF (reference sequence). V lost 5 bases and J lost 1; bases outside the gene matches: 7. The CDR3 is 15 amino acids. This CDR3 reads CATSDRDRSQETQYF. CDR3 nucleotide sequence: TGTGCCACCAGCGACCGGGACAGAAGCCAAGAGACCCAGTACTTC.

This clonotype was seen ten or more times. V usage is TRBV6-2 or TRBV6-3 and J usage is TRBJ2-1; D not certain. Germline-derived CDR1 and CDR2 are MNHEY and SVGEGT. V lost 6 bases, J lost 8 bases, and 8 bases lay in between. The CDR3 contains 11 residues. The CDR3 is CASREGHEQFF. The CDR3 DNA follows: TGTGCCAGCAGAGAAGGGCATGAGCAGTTCTTC.

This clonotype has ten or more counts. The genes are TRBV28 and TRBJ1-2; D not certain. The CDR3 runs 15 residues. Trimming pared 3 bases from V and 4 bases from J, leaving 15 bases between. The germline CDR1 and CDR2 sequences are MDHEN and SYDVKM. CDR3 in amino acids: CASSFQATVSYGYTF. Here the CDR3 DNA reads TGTGCCAGCAGTTTTCAGGCCACAGTCAGCTATGGCTACACCTTC.

This clonotype was found a few times. The rearrangement joins TRBV20-1 to TRBJ2-7; perhaps D is TRBD1 or TRBD2 (6 bases each). Germline loops: CDR1 DFQATT, CDR2 SNEGSKA (reference sequence). The V end was cut by 3 bases, the J end by 4 bases, with 22 bases between. The CDR3 runs 16 residues. Written as DNA, the CDR3 is TGCAGTGCTAGGGGGGTGGGCGGGACAAACAAATACGAGCAGTACTTC. It codes for CSARGVGGTNKYEQYF.

This clonotype was seen at least ten times. V gene TRBV28 combines with J gene TRBJ1-1; D is unclear. This CDR3 comprises 13 residues. The V gene lost 4 bases and the J gene lost 4 bases, with 10 bases spanning the gap. CDR1 MDHEN and CDR2 SYDVKM come from the germline V gene. CDR3 protein: CASSSPIATEAFF. The CDR3 DNA reads TGTGCCAGCAGTTCCCCGATAGCCACTGAAGCTTTCTTT. The whole variable domain, remainder taken from reference TRBV28 and TRBJ1-1, is DVKVTQSSRYLVKRTGEKVFLECVQDMDHENMFWYRQDPGLGLRLIYFSYDVKMKEKGDIPEGYSVSREKKERFSLILESASTNQTSMYLCASSSPIATEAFFGQGTRLTVV.

This clonotype was seen only a few times. The rearrangement uses TRBV10-2 and TRBJ1-1, with a possible D match to TRBD1 (5 bases). This CDR3 comprises 13 residues. The V end was cut by 6 bases, the J end by 3 bases, with 11 bases between. CDR1 is WSHSY and CDR2 is SAAADI in the germline V gene. The CDR3 bases are TGCGCCAGCAGAGAAACAGGATACACTGAAGCTTTCTTT. Translation gives CASRETGYTEAFF.

This clonotype was seen many times. This chain links TRBV15 with TRBJ2-1; unclear D gene. CDR1 is LNHNV, CDR2 YYDKDF, per germline (reference sequence). The CDR3 is 14 residues long. V was trimmed by 3 bases and J by 5 bases, leaving 11 bases between them. DNA for the CDR3: TGTGCCACCAGCAGGCACCTTGGGGACAATGAGCAGTTCTTC. This encodes CATSRHLGDNEQFF.

This clonotype was observed a handful of times. The chain employs TRBV5-4 and TRBJ2-6, with 10 positions matching TRBD1. The ends lost 5 bases at V and 4 bases at J; junction bases unmatched: 15. CDR1 and CDR2 from the germline V gene are SGHNT and YYREEE (reference sequence). CDR3 length: 19 amino acids. CDR3 loop: CASRRYGTGDGEGANVLTF. DNA for the CDR3: TGTGCCAGCAGGAGATACGGGACAGGGGACGGGGAGGGGGCCAACGTCCTGACTTTC.

This clonotype was counted a few times. V and J are TRBV28 and TRBJ2-7, with TRBD2 matching over 7 bases. Losses at the gene ends were 2 bases for V and 0 bases for J; bases not matched to a gene: 7. Germline V gene sequence: CDR1 MDHEN, CDR2 SYDVKM. The CDR3 totals 16 residues. As DNA, the CDR3 is TGTGCCAGCAGTTTAATGGAGCGGGATCGCTCCTACGAGCAGTACTTC. It is translated as CASSLMERDRSYEQYF.

A word on this clonotype: This may stem from a read error, because a much larger clone lies one nucleotide away. This chain links TRBV12-3 or TRBV12-4 with TRBJ2-3; D remains ambiguous. The CDR3 consists of 15 residues. V lost 6 bases, J lost 3 bases, and 16 bases lay in between. CDR3 sequence: CASSQGTFQTDTQYF. CDR3 sequence (DNA): TGTGCCAGCAGCCAAGGTACCTTCCAGACAGATACGCAGTATTTT.

This clonotype was recorded a few times. The genes are TRBV5-1 and TRBJ2-2, with 7 bases fitting TRBD2. The V gene end was trimmed by 7 bases and the J gene end by 0 bases; junction bases not matched to a gene: 12. The CDR3 has 17 amino acids. Germline V gives CDR1 SGHRS, CDR2 YFSETQ. CDR3 DNA sequence: TGCGCCAGCGCCCAACTGGCTAGCGGAGCGAACACCGGGGAGCTGTTTTTT. This sequence encodes CASAQLASGANTGELFF.

This clonotype was detected many times. The rearrangement links TRBV7-9 to TRBJ1-2; D perhaps matches TRBD1 (5 bases). Per the germline V gene, CDR1 is SEHNR and CDR2 is FQNEAQ (reference sequence). CDR3 length equals 15 residues. V lost 5 bases and J 2 bases, leaving 15 bases between the germline ends. CDR3 DNA sequence: TGTGCCAGCAGCGGGGCACTGACCTCCAACTATGGCTACACCTTC. It translates to CASSGALTSNYGYTF. The complete variable domain, with remaining parts taken from reference TRBV7-9 and TRBJ1-2, reads DTGVSQNPRHKITKRGQNVTFRCDPISEHNRLYWYRQTLGQGPEFLTYFQNEAQLEKSRLLSDRFSAERPKGSFSTLEIQRTEQGDSAMYLCASSGALTSNYGYTFGSGTRLTVV.

This sequence joins TRBV7-2 and TRBJ1-2; D perhaps matches TRBD1 (6 bases). The CDR3 is 15 amino acids. Germline V gene sequence: CDR1 SGHTA, CDR2 FQGNSA. With 6 bases removed from V and 3 bases from J, the gap between germline ends came to 17 bases. CDR3 sequence: CASRRSWGLDYGYTF. The CDR3 DNA reads as TGTGCCAGCAGACGTAGTTGGGGGCTGGACTATGGCTACACCTTC.

This clonotype has just a few counts. This CDR3 reads CASISDRGDSYNEQFF. CDR3 sequence (DNA): TGTGCCAGCATCTCCGACAGGGGGGATTCCTACAATGAGCAGTTCTTC. This chain joins TRBV6-1 and TRBJ2-1; 9 bases fit TRBD1. J was trimmed by 1 base and V by 7 bases; bases with no gene match: 8. This CDR3 is built from 16 residues. CDR1 is MNHNS and CDR2 is SASEGT in the germline V gene.

This clonotype was counted many times. The chain is built from TRBV4-1 and TRBJ1-2; perhaps TRBD1 as D (5 bases). The CDR3 has 15 residues. CDR1 is MGHRA, CDR2 YSYEKL, per germline. Deletions cut 0 bases from V and 3 bases from J, with 11 bases between. CDR3 DNA sequence: TGCGCCAGCAGCCAAGACCCCGGGACCGACTATGGCTACACCTTC. Its translation is CASSQDPGTDYGYTF.

This clonotype showed up many times. J is TRBJ1-2 and V is TRBV7-2, with a weak D call TRBD1 (6 bases). Germline CDR1 reads SGHTA; CDR2 reads FQGNSA. This CDR3 contains 17 residues. V lost 5 bases to trimming and J lost 4 bases, with 23 bases between them. The CDR3 DNA sequence: TGTGCCAGCAGCGAAGATACCCGGGGCCTAGGGGGCTATGGCTACACCTTC. Amino acid sequence: CASSEDTRGLGGYGYTF.

With respect to this clonotype: A read error may be the cause here, since a much bigger clone is one base away. The chain couples TRBV7-2 to TRBJ2-5, with 10 bases identical to TRBD2. Germline lookup yields CDR1 SGHTA and CDR2 FQGNSA. V was clipped by 2 bases and J by 5 bases; unmatched bases: 8. The CDR3 length is 16 residues. CDR3 nucleotide sequence: TGTGCCAGCAGCTTAACGGGACTAGCGCCCCGGGAGACCCAGTACTTC. Its protein product is CASSLTGLAPRETQYF.

The rearrangement links TRBV15 to TRBJ2-3, with D perhaps matching TRBD2 (6 bases). V gave up 5 bases and J gave up 6 bases, with 18 bases separating them. CDR1 and CDR2 (germline): LNHNV, YYDKDF (reference sequence). This CDR3 comprises 15 residues. Written as DNA, the CDR3 is TGTGCCACCAGCGGTCCGGGACTCTTGGGGGATACGCAGTATTTT. It is translated as CATSGPGLLGDTQYF.

This clonotype appeared many times. The rearrangement links TRBV28 to TRBJ1-5, with a weak D call TRBD1 (6 bases). CDR3 length equals 15 residues. Germline CDR1 is MDHEN and CDR2 is SYDVKM. V lost 7 bases, J lost 7 bases, and 20 bases lay in between. In DNA form, the CDR3 reads TGTGCCAGCAAAGGGAGGGAAGAGGGGGTGCAGCCCCAGCATTTT. Amino acids: CASKGREEGVQPQHF.

As for this clonotype: A read error is possible here, since a much larger clone lies one base away. The conserved phenylalanine or tryptophan is not found at the CDR3 terminus, so this likely reflects a read error. The chain employs TRBV12-3 or TRBV12-4 and TRBJ2-1; a possible D gene is TRBD2 (6 bases). Trimming shortened V by 7 bases and J by 3 bases, and 13 bases separated the two germline ends. The CDR3 totals 14 residues. The CDR3, as DNA: TGTGCCAGCAAGGTGGCTAGCGTCTACAATGAGCAGTTCTCC. Translating gives CASKVASVYNEQFS.

This clonotype appeared a few times. This rearrangement joins TRBV4-1 to TRBJ2-2; D might be TRBD1 or TRBD2, each matching 5 bases. V dropped 1 base and J dropped 5 bases, with 14 bases sitting between them. Germline values: CDR1 MGHRA, CDR2 YSYEKL. The CDR3 has 16 residues. The CDR3 DNA reads as TGCGCCAGCAGCCAAGTGGGACGGCGGAGAACCGGGGAGCTGTTTTTT. It yields the protein CASSQVGRRRTGELFF.